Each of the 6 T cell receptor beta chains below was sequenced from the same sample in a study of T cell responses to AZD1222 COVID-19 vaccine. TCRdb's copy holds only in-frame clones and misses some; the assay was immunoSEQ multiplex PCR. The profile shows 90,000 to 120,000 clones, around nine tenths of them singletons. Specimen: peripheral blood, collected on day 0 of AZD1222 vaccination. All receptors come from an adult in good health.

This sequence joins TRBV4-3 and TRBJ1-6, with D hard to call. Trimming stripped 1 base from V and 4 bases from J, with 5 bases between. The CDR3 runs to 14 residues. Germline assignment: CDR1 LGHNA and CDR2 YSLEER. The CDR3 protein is CASSQVAYNSPLHF. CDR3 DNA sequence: TGCGCCAGCAGCCAAGTGGCGTATAATTCACCCCTCCACTTT.

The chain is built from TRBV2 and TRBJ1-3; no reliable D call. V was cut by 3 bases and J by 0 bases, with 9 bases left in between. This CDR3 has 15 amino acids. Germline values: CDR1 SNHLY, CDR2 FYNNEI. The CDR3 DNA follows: TGTGCCAGCAGTGATTACCTCATCTCTGGAAACACCATATATTTT. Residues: CASSDYLISGNTIYF.

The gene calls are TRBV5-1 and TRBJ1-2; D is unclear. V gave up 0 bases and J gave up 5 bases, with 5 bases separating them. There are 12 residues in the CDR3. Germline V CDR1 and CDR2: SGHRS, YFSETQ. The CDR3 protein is CASSLEGYGYTF. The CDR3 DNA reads TGCGCCAGCAGCTTGGAAGGTTATGGCTACACCTTC.

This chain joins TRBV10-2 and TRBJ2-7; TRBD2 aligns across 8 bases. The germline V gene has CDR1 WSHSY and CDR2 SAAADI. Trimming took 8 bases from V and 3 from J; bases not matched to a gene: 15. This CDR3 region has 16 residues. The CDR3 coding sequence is TGCGCCAGCTTGCCTACCCCGGGGCTAGCGGGCTACGAGCAGTACTTC. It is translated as CASLPTPGLAGYEQYF.

CDR3 sequence: CASSLAGSGYYEQYF. CDR3 sequence (DNA): TGTGCCAGCAGCTTAGCAGGTAGCGGATACTACGAGCAGTACTTC. V and J are TRBV7-2 and TRBJ2-7, with D perhaps matching TRBD2 (6 bases). CDR1 and CDR2 (germline): SGHTA, FQGNSA. V dropped 0 bases and J dropped 3 bases, with 12 bases sitting between them. CDR3 size: 15 residues.

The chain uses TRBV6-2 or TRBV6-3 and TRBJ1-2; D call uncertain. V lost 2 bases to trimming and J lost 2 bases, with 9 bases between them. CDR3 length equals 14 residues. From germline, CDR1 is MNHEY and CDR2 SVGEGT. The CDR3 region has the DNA TGTGCCAGCAGTTACCAGAATCTCAACTATGGCTACACCTTC. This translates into CASSYQNLNYGYTF.